This T cell receptor (beta chain) was profiled in a study of cytomegalovirus exposure and HLA in healthy donors. Whole-study context: From donors who were HLA-typed, an early data release held about 89 million unique TCRs. Study conclusions and caveats: The authors listed over 150 TCR beta chains as cytomegalovirus-associated. Later, TCR association rates were found to vary by HLA locus, highest for DRB1 and lowest for HLA-C.

The PCR used 60 Vbeta and 13 Jbeta primers. Only in-frame clones appear in the TCRdb table, and some are missing; sequencing was by immunoSEQ multiplex PCR. Its listing shows approximately 130,000 clones. With 0 bases removed from V and 7 bases from J, the gap between germline ends came to 15 bases. Germline V gene data show CDR1 as MNHNS and CDR2 as SASEGT. The CDR3 sequence is 15 residues long. With regard to this clone: Its antigen is unknown.

This chain joins TRBV6-1 and TRBJ1-1; TRBD1 is a possible D gene (6 bases). Input material: PBMCs. This TCR was sampled from a woman aged 60-75 years in good health and CMV-seronegative. CDR3 protein: CASSEAETGRFEAFF. CDR3 sequence (DNA): TGTGCCAGCAGTGAAGCGGAGACAGGCCGGTTTGAAGCTTTCTTT.